Shown below are 16 T cell receptor beta chains from a single sample sequenced in a study of response to subunit inactivated influenza vaccine. TCRdb re-called the RT-PCR reads through MiXCR, storing one row per CDR3 protein. The data show roughly 570,000 distinct CDR3 sequences, over 10% seen once. The source material was PBMCs from blood, sampled 35 to 45 days after vaccination. The receptors derive from a man aged 50 or older who received an inactivated influenza vaccine.

This clonotype was picked up many times. The chain has TRBV7-2 and TRBJ2-7; D remains ambiguous. Trimming took 2 bases from V and 4 from J, leaving 15 bases between them. Germline V CDR1 and CDR2: SGHTA, FQGNSA. This CDR3 has 15 amino acids. This CDR3 reads CASSLTLFRNYEQYF. The CDR3 DNA follows: TGTGCCAGCAGCTTAACTCTTTTCAGAAATTACGAGCAGTACTTC.

The rearrangement joins TRBV7-2 to TRBJ2-4; D is ambiguous. Germline V lookup: CDR1 SGHTA, CDR2 FQGNSA. Trimming pared 2 bases from V and 8 bases from J, leaving 13 bases between. This CDR3 has 14 residues. CDR3 sequence: CASSLRRPPDIQYF. The CDR3 nucleotides read TGTGCCAGCAGCTTAAGGCGGCCCCCTGACATTCAGTACTTC.

The chain recombines TRBV3-1 with TRBJ2-3; 14 nucleotides align to TRBD2. CDR1 and CDR2 (germline): LGHDT, YNNKEL (reference sequence). V shed 5 bases and J 4 bases; nucleotides not matched to a gene: 5. The CDR3 is 16 residues long. CDR3 region: CASSWGLAGVADTQYF. The DNA for the CDR3 is TGTGCCAGCAGCTGGGGACTAGCGGGAGTGGCAGATACGCAGTATTTT.

This clonotype was recorded a few times. The gene calls are TRBV2 and TRBJ2-4, with D uncertain. There are 13 residues in the CDR3. Germline lookup yields CDR1 SNHLY and CDR2 FYNNEI. The V end lost 7 bases, the J end lost 8 bases, and 15 bases lay between the germline ends. CDR3 sequence: CASMRTTQDIQYF. CDR3 sequence (DNA): TGTGCCAGCATGCGAACTACCCAAGACATTCAGTACTTC.

This rearrangement joins TRBV20-1 to TRBJ2-1; D not certain. V was pared by 2 bases and J by 10 bases, with 9 bases between. The CDR3 spans 11 residues. Germline CDR1 reads DFQATT; CDR2 reads SNEGSKA (reference sequence). CDR3 nucleotide sequence: TGCAGTGCTAGACAGCTCGGGGAGCAGTTCTTC. Translation gives CSARQLGEQFF.

This clonotype was seen a handful of times. The rearrangement joins TRBV11-1 to TRBJ1-6; D gene ambiguous. V was pared by 3 bases and J by 7 bases, with 10 bases between. From germline, CDR1 is SGHAT and CDR2 FQDESV (reference sequence). The CDR3 runs 14 residues. CDR3 in DNA: TGTGCCAGCAGCTTGAACCCGATAAATTCACCCCTCCACTTT. As protein: CASSLNPINSPLHF.

The rearrangement links TRBV5-1 to TRBJ2-2; 7 bases fit TRBD2. Per germline, CDR1 SGHRS and CDR2 YFSETQ. The CDR3 runs to 16 residues. Trimming cost V 1 base and J 4 bases; bases outside gene matches: 7. The CDR3 DNA follows: TGCGCCAGCAGCTTGTTCGGGAGGTCGGGCACCGGGGAGCTGTTTTTT. It codes for CASSLFGRSGTGELFF.

This clonotype has a handful of counts. The chain's CDR3 is CASAPAPGLAGKYPGELFF. Here the CDR3 DNA reads TGTGCCAGCGCACCCGCGCCGGGACTAGCGGGAAAGTATCCCGGGGAGCTGTTTTTT. This chain connects TRBV12-3 or TRBV12-4 to TRBJ2-2; 13 bases are shared with TRBD2. CDR3 size: 19 residues. The J segment lost 6 bases and the V segment lost 8 bases, leaving 18 bases of the junction unmatched.

The chain joins TRBV7-9 to TRBJ1-4, with TRBD1 identical over 12 bases. The CDR3 extends over 16 amino acids. Germline CDR1 is SEHNR and CDR2 is FQNEAQ (reference sequence). J lost 6 bases, V lost 11 bases, and 13 bases had no gene match. CDR3 amino acids: CAVPGQGASRDEKLFF. The DNA for the CDR3 is TGTGCCGTTCCGGGACAGGGGGCCTCACGAGATGAAAAACTGTTTTTT.

In this sample, this clonotype turned up a few times. The V and J genes are TRBV5-5 and TRBJ2-5; D gene uncertain. This CDR3 comprises 13 residues. The germline V and J ends were trimmed by 1 base and 2 bases, with 6 bases remaining between them. From germline, CDR1 is SGHKS and CDR2 YYEKEE (reference sequence). CDR3 region: CASSLHSQETQYF. CDR3 in DNA: TGTGCCAGCAGCTTGCACAGTCAAGAGACCCAGTACTTC. The complete variable domain, with remaining parts taken from reference TRBV5-5 and TRBJ2-5, reads DAGVTQSPTHLIKTRGQQVTLRCSPISGHKSVSWYQQVLGQGPQFIFQYYEKEERGRGNFPDRFSARQFPNYSSELNVNALLLGDSALYLCASSLHSQETQYFGPGTRLLVL.

The gene calls are TRBV29-1 and TRBJ2-7, with D maybe TRBD2 (7 bases). The germline V gene encodes CDR1 SQVTM and CDR2 ANQGSEA. V was shortened by 0 bases and J by 3 bases, with 15 bases between the two germline ends. CDR3 size: 15 residues. The CDR3 protein is CSVEDRGGGIYEQYF. The CDR3 DNA follows: TGCAGCGTTGAAGATCGAGGGGGAGGGATCTACGAGCAGTACTTC.

This clonotype was found many times. The chain has TRBV12-3 or TRBV12-4 and TRBJ1-5; the match to TRBD1 covers 8 bases. The CDR3 spans 14 residues. After removal of 6 bases from V and 2 bases from J, the junction contained 3 bases not matched to a gene. The CDR3 DNA reads TGTGCCAGCAGCGCAGGGGGCGGCAATCAGCCCCAGCATTTT. Translation gives CASSAGGGNQPQHF.

The V call is TRBV11-2, the J call TRBJ2-3; D is perhaps TRBD1 (5 bases). Between the trimmed V and J ends, which lost 1 base and 10 bases, there was a span of 9 bases. Germline V gene sequence: CDR1 SGHAT, CDR2 FQNNGV. The CDR3 sequence is 12 residues long. In DNA, the CDR3 is TGTGCCAGCAGCTTAGCGCAGGGTGCGCAGTATTTT. This sequence encodes CASSLAQGAQYF.

This chain uses TRBV10-3 with TRBJ2-1; D is ambiguous. Germline-derived CDR1 and CDR2 are ENHRY and SYGVKD. Trimming removed 5 bases from V and 3 bases from J, with 8 bases in between. The CDR3 spans 13 residues. The CDR3 DNA is TGTGCCATCAGTTTTGGCGACTACAATGAGCAGTTCTTC. Protein sequence: CAISFGDYNEQFF.

This clonotype showed up many times. The V call is TRBV20-1, the J call TRBJ2-7, with no clear D. Trimming took 3 bases from V and 7 from J, leaving 16 bases between them. Germline V CDR1 and CDR2: DFQATT, SNEGSKA (reference sequence). This CDR3 has 13 amino acids. CDR3 nucleotides: TGCAGTGCTAGTAGCCCCTCCACCTCGGAGCAGTACTTC. This gives the protein CSASSPSTSEQYF.

This clonotype showed up just a few times. The chain is built from TRBV12-3 or TRBV12-4 and TRBJ1-6; D perhaps matches TRBD1 (5 bases). The length of the CDR3 is 14 residues. V gave up 3 bases and J gave up 5 bases, with 8 bases separating them. CDR3 sequence: CASSFLGDNSPLHF. The CDR3 nucleotides read TGTGCCAGCAGTTTTTTAGGGGATAATTCACCCCTCCACTTT.